The T cell receptor (beta chain) described here comes from a study of blood T cells in healthy people across ages. Study-wide results and caveats: Per million T cells, TCR beta diversity dropped about linearly as age rose. CMV status of donors was not determined, possibly confounding expanded clonotype changes. Long-lived donors had more naive CD4+ cells and higher diversity than aged donors.

Only a few counts were recorded for this clonotype. Its target is not known. Donor samples were obtained from healthy Caucasian individuals from Russia, aged 6 to 90. The authors ran a second PCR of roughly 6 to 11 cycles using a sample-barcoded 5' primer and a J-beta primer mix. One entry per CDR3 protein, called by TCRdb with MiXCR from the 5' RACE reads. The table shows roughly 1,800,000 distinct CDR3 sequences, with 49% occurring only once. V shed 3 bases and J shed 11 bases, with 10 bases lying between them. The CDR3 consists of 11 residues. CDR1 is MNHNS, CDR2 SASEGT, per germline. The clonotype comes from a woman in her thirties or forties in good health. This chain links TRBV6-1 with TRBJ2-5; no firm D call. The source material was blood. The CDR3 DNA is TGTGCCAGCAGTGACAGGATTGAGCAGTACTTC. Its protein product is CASSDRIEQYF.